Shown below are 25 T cell receptor beta chains from a single sample sequenced in a study of blood T cells in healthy people across ages. A sample-barcoded 5' primer and a J-beta primer mix were used in a second PCR of roughly 7 to 11 cycles. TCRdb ran MiXCR on the 5' RACE reads and lists one entry per CDR3 protein. The sample shows approximately 1,000,000 distinct CDR3 sequences, 35% to 40% of them seen only once. Specimen: blood. The receptors were sampled from a man aged 18 to 35 in good health.

V and J are TRBV4-3 and TRBJ2-2, with 10 positions matching TRBD1. The trim removed 3 bases at V and 6 bases at J, leaving 4 bases unmatched. Germline V CDR1 and CDR2: LGHNA, YSLEER. The CDR3 loop spans 15 amino acids. CDR3 nucleotides: TGCGCCAGCAGCCAGGGACAGGGGTCGGCCGGGGAGCTGTTTTTT. Protein sequence: CASSQGQGSAGELFF.

A word on this clonotype: One junction end does not reproduce the germline sequence, and a read error may be involved. The chain uses TRBV7-3 and TRBJ2-2; D might be TRBD1 (6 bases). CDR1 and CDR2 from the germline V gene are SGHTA and FQGTGA. The CDR3 length is 15 residues. The CDR3 spells CVSSLTRDRSGELFF. DNA of the CDR3: TGTGTCAGCAGCTTAACCCGCGACAGGTCCGGGGAGCTGTTTTTT. Based on the CDR3 plus reference TRBV7-3 and TRBJ2-2, the full variable domain is GAGVSQTPSNKVTEKGKYVELRCDPISGHTALYWYRQSLGQGPEFLIYFQGTGAADDSGLPNDRFFAVRPEGSVSTLKIQRTERGDSAVYLCVSSLTRDRSGELFFGEGSRLTVL.

The chain recombines TRBV3-1 with TRBJ1-3, with 9 bases aligning to TRBD1. Per germline, CDR1 LGHDT and CDR2 YNNKEL (reference sequence). The CDR3 spans 15 residues. V lost 4 bases to trimming and J lost 4 bases; unmatched junction nucleotides: 5. The DNA of the CDR3 is TGTGCCAGCAGCCCCGGGACAGGGCTCGGAAACACCATATATTTT. Residues: CASSPGTGLGNTIYF.

This clonotype was recorded a few times. The chain is built from TRBV14 and TRBJ1-2; no clear D gene. The CDR3 totals 12 residues. V gave up 4 bases and J gave up 3 bases, with 6 bases separating them. Germline lookup yields CDR1 SGHDN and CDR2 FVKESK. This chain's CDR3 is CASSPHYYGYTF. As DNA, the CDR3 is TGTGCCAGCAGCCCCCACTACTATGGCTACACCTTC.

The chain carries TRBV12-3 or TRBV12-4 and TRBJ2-5; D possibly matches TRBD1 or TRBD2 (6 bases each). The J call could be wrong; TRBJ2-7 is a better fit for the DNA end. This CDR3 comprises 16 residues. The CDR3 DNA follows: TGTGCCAGCAGTTTTGAAGTCCGGGGGCTCCGGGGCGAGCAGTACTTC. It specifies CASSFEVRGLRGEQYF.

This clonotype was counted only a few times. V is TRBV9 and J is TRBJ1-1, with a possible D match to TRBD1 (5 bases). Germline V CDR1 and CDR2: SGDLS, YYNGEE. The CDR3 runs to 14 residues. Trimming took 3 bases from V and 4 from J, leaving 13 bases between them. The chain's CDR3 is CASSAGDLVTEAFF. As DNA, the CDR3 is TGTGCCAGCAGCGCGGGGGATTTGGTCACTGAAGCTTTCTTT.

The sample holds a few counts of this clonotype. This chain connects TRBV20-1 to TRBJ1-5; possible D gene TRBD1, 6 bases. CDR1 and CDR2 from the germline V gene are DFQATT and SNEGSKA (reference sequence). The V and J ends lost 6 bases and 3 bases respectively, with 12 bases between them. CDR3 length: 13 amino acids. The CDR3 here is CSASRGYNQPQHF. The DNA of the CDR3 is TGCAGTGCCAGTAGGGGGTACAATCAGCCCCAGCATTTT.

The CDR3 protein is CASSQPGLGHEQFF. The CDR3 region has the DNA TGCGCCAGCAGCCAACCTGGACTAGGCCATGAGCAGTTCTTC. The V and J genes are TRBV4-3 and TRBJ2-1, with 7 bases matching TRBD2. Germline V gene data show CDR1 as LGHNA and CDR2 as YSLEER. The CDR3 loop spans 14 amino acids. Germline trimming cut 2 bases from V and 8 bases from J; bases unmatched to any gene: 6.

The chain has TRBV18 and TRBJ2-3; D ambiguous. CDR1 is KGHSH and CDR2 is LQKENI in the germline V gene. This CDR3 region has 14 residues. V was pared by 3 bases and J by 2 bases, with 9 bases between. The CDR3 reads CASSPPSVTDTQYF. CDR3 in DNA: TGTGCCAGCTCACCCCCCTCCGTCACAGATACGCAGTATTTT.

This clonotype was recorded many times. The chain uses TRBV5-1 and TRBJ1-2; 7 nucleotides align to TRBD1. Germline CDR1 SGHRS, CDR2 YFSETQ. The CDR3 extends over 14 amino acids. V dropped 4 bases and J dropped 5; count of bases not matched to a gene: 8. The CDR3 protein is CASSTGQASYGYTF. The CDR3 region has the DNA TGCGCCAGCAGCACCGGACAGGCGTCGTATGGCTACACCTTC.

V usage is TRBV20-1 and J usage is TRBJ2-1; D gene ambiguous. V was shortened by 5 bases and J by 5 bases, with 10 bases between the two germline ends. This CDR3 region has 12 residues. CDR1 and CDR2 from the germline V gene are DFQATT and SNEGSKA (reference sequence). The CDR3 nucleotides are TGCAGTGCTCAGGCTAGGAACAATGAGCAGTTCTTC. Amino acids: CSAQARNNEQFF.

The gene calls are TRBV7-2 and TRBJ1-6; D not certain. The CDR3 loop spans 15 amino acids. V was cut by 10 bases and J by 7 bases, with 20 bases left in between. Germline CDR1 SGHTA, CDR2 FQGNSA. The DNA of the CDR3 is TGTGCCACCAATGGTGGAGGTCCTGGGAATTCACCCCTCCACTTT. It codes for CATNGGGPGNSPLHF. Complete variable domain (other parts from reference TRBV7-2 and TRBJ1-6): GAGVSQSPSNKVTEKGKDVELRCDPISGHTALYWYRQSLGQGLEFLIYFQGNSAPDKSGLPSDRFSAERTGGSVSTLTIQRTQQEDSAVYLCATNGGGPGNSPLHFGNGTRLTVT.

V usage is TRBV12-3 or TRBV12-4 and J usage is TRBJ1-5; weak D call: TRBD1 (6 bases). The CDR3 runs 16 residues. The ends were cut back, 7 bases at V and 2 bases at J, with 18 bases in the middle. CDR3 bases: TGTGCCAGCACACAAAGGGGGTCGAGGGGCAATCAGCCCCAGCATTTT. Amino acids: CASTQRGSRGNQPQHF.

This clonotype was recorded a few times. The J gene is TRBJ1-4, the V gene TRBV6-5; no clear D gene. V lost 6 bases to trimming and J lost 0 bases, with 8 bases between them. This CDR3 spans 14 amino acids. Germline V gene sequence: CDR1 MNHEY, CDR2 SVGAGI. The CDR3: CASSHTATNEKLFF. The CDR3 region has the DNA TGTGCCAGCAGCCACACAGCAACTAATGAAAAACTGTTTTTT.

The chain has TRBV27 and TRBJ1-5; the D gene is possibly TRBD1 (6 bases). The CDR3 has 15 amino acids. Per the germline V gene, CDR1 is MNHEY and CDR2 is SMNVEV (reference sequence). Trimming took off 4 bases at V and 7 bases at J, with 17 bases between the two ends. CDR3 nucleotide sequence: TGTGCCAGCAGTTCCTTAGGGACATCGGGGCAGCCCCAGCATTTT. Encoded protein: CASSSLGTSGQPQHF.

The chain carries TRBV6-5 and TRBJ2-7; TRBD2 matches 8 bases. V shed 7 bases and J 4 bases; nucleotides not matched to a gene: 6. The CDR3 spans 13 residues. Germline lookup yields CDR1 MNHEY and CDR2 SVGAGI. CDR3 sequence reads: CASKPGGNYEQYF. As DNA, the CDR3 is TGTGCCAGCAAGCCGGGGGGGAATTACGAGCAGTACTTC.

This clonotype was picked up a small number of times. This chain connects TRBV6-1 to TRBJ1-1, with 9 bases aligning to TRBD1. The trim removed 2 bases at V and 4 bases at J, leaving 5 bases unmatched. The CDR3 runs 15 residues. Germline V gives CDR1 MNHNS, CDR2 SASEGT. In DNA, the CDR3 is TGTGCCAGCAGTGAACTGGGACAGGGCAGCACTGAAGCTTTCTTT. Translated: CASSELGQGSTEAFF.

The table lists this clonotype with a count of one. A much larger clone lies a single base off, so this may be a read error. This chain uses TRBV20-1 with TRBJ2-1; 8 bases line up with TRBD2. The DNA end is more similar to TRBJ2-7, so the J call may be wrong. CDR1 DFQATT and CDR2 SNEGSKA come from the germline V gene (reference sequence). CDR3 length: 17 residues. The CDR3 sequence is CSAPSSGGGLAYNEQYF. Written as DNA, the CDR3 is TGCAGTGCTCCTTCCAGCGGGGGCGGGTTGGCCTACAATGAGCAGTACTTC.

The gene calls are TRBV11-2 and TRBJ2-1, with TRBD2 matching over 7 bases. J lost 3 bases, V lost 8 bases, and 7 bases had no gene match. The CDR3 runs 14 residues. Germline lookup yields CDR1 SGHAT and CDR2 FQNNGV. As DNA, the CDR3 is TGTGCCAGCTGCCCGGGGGGAGTCTACAATGAGCAGTTCTTC. Residues: CASCPGGVYNEQFF.

The genes are TRBV6-5 and TRBJ1-3; D is undetermined. The length of the CDR3 is 12 residues. The V end was cut by 9 bases, the J end by 2 bases, with 8 bases between. Per germline, CDR1 MNHEY and CDR2 SVGAGI. DNA for the CDR3: TGTGCCAGTGGATGGGCTGGAAACACCATATATTTT. The encoded protein is CASGWAGNTIYF.

This clonotype occurred a few times. This chain links TRBV5-6 with TRBJ2-5; TRBD1 aligns across 8 bases. The ends lost 5 bases at V and 1 base at J; junction bases unmatched: 4. Germline loops: CDR1 SGHDT, CDR2 YYEEEE. CDR3 length: 14 residues. The CDR3 DNA is TGTGCCAGCAGAGTCAGGGGGCCCCAAGAGACCCAGTACTTC. This codes for CASRVRGPQETQYF.

In this sample, this clonotype turned up a few times. The rearrangement uses TRBV7-2 and TRBJ1-1, with D possibly TRBD1 on 6 matching bases. CDR3 length equals 16 residues. The V gene's germline CDR1 is SGHTA and CDR2 FQGNSA. Between the trimmed V and J ends, which lost 5 bases and 0 bases, there was a span of 16 bases. The CDR3 sequence is CASSVRPGHMNTEAFF. CDR3 nucleotides: TGTGCCAGCAGCGTTAGACCGGGACACATGAACACTGAAGCTTTCTTT.

V is TRBV7-9 and J is TRBJ1-1; D not certain. Germline-derived CDR1 and CDR2 are SEHNR and FQNEAQ (reference sequence). The V and J ends lost 0 bases and 7 bases respectively, with 15 bases between them. This CDR3 region has 15 residues. The CDR3 coding sequence is TGTGCCAGCAGCTTAGCGATGTCGGACTGGGGTGAAGCTTTCTTT. Translation: CASSLAMSDWGEAFF.

This clonotype occurred a few times. This chain links TRBV6-5 with TRBJ1-5; possibly TRBD1 for D (5 bases). This CDR3 region has 16 residues. Deletions cut 3 bases from V and 6 bases from J, with 18 bases between. Germline-derived CDR1 and CDR2 are MNHEY and SVGAGI. CDR3 loop: CASSYPPYEQGQPQHF. CDR3 DNA sequence: TGTGCCAGCAGTTATCCCCCCTACGAGCAGGGTCAGCCCCAGCATTTT.

The rearrangement uses TRBV9 and TRBJ1-6; perhaps TRBD1 as D (6 bases). The CDR3 loop spans 15 amino acids. V was clipped by 0 bases and J by 8 bases, with 12 bases between them. Germline V gives CDR1 SGDLS, CDR2 YYNGEE. The chain's CDR3 is CASSVAPGADSPLHF. As DNA, the CDR3 is TGTGCCAGCAGCGTAGCGCCGGGGGCGGATTCACCCCTCCACTTT. The whole variable domain, filled in from reference TRBV9 and TRBJ1-6, reads DSGVTQTPKHLITATGQRVTLRCSPRSGDLSVYWYQQSLDQGLQFLIQYYNGEERAKGNILERFSAQQFPDLHSELNLSSLELGDSALYFCASSVAPGADSPLHFGNGTRLTVT.